What follows are 23 T cell receptor beta chains derived from one specimen sequenced in a study of blood T cell repertoires in COVID-19. The method was immunoSEQ multiplex PCR; TCRdb's version includes in-frame clones alone and lacks a portion of them. The sample lists fewer than 90,000 clones, around three quarters occurring once. Sequencing was performed on peripheral blood. The source is a woman of 80 years or more with acute or convalescent COVID-19.

The V call is TRBV4-2, the J call TRBJ1-2, with 7 bases fitting TRBD1. V gave up 0 bases and J gave up 4 bases; unmatched junction bases: 14. CDR1 and CDR2 from the germline V gene are LGHNA and YNFKEQ. The CDR3 totals 18 residues. CDR3 in amino acids: CASSQDGSGQAEFYGYTF. The CDR3 DNA is TGTGCCAGCAGCCAAGATGGGTCCGGACAGGCGGAATTCTATGGCTACACCTTC.

J is TRBJ1-6 and V is TRBV4-1, with 8 bases aligning to TRBD1. The V gene end was trimmed by 1 base and the J gene end by 6 bases; junction bases not matched to a gene: 11. CDR3 length: 18 residues. CDR1 MGHRA and CDR2 YSYEKL come from the germline V gene. The CDR3 nucleotides read TGCGCCAGCAGCCAAGGGTCCGCCAGGGGGCTTAGTAATTCACCCCTCCACTTT. This codes for CASSQGSARGLSNSPLHF.

The genes are TRBV12-3 or TRBV12-4 and TRBJ1-1; D might be TRBD1 (6 bases). V shed 4 bases and J shed 1 base, with 7 bases lying between them. CDR3 length equals 13 residues. Here the CDR3 DNA reads TGTGCCAGCAGTTACAGGGAGAACACTGAAGCTTTCTTT. Translating it yields CASSYRENTEAFF.

The chain has TRBV2 and TRBJ2-5; TRBD2 is a possible D gene (5 bases). Trimming took off 2 bases at V and 1 base at J, with 8 bases between the two ends. Germline V gives CDR1 SNHLY, CDR2 FYNNEI. The CDR3 spans 14 residues. This CDR3 is CASSELAGQETQYF. For the CDR3, the DNA is TGTGCCAGCAGTGAATTGGCGGGCCAAGAGACCCAGTACTTC.

The J gene is TRBJ1-6, the V gene TRBV19; 7 nucleotides match TRBD1. CDR1 is LNHDA, CDR2 SQIVND, per germline (reference sequence). CDR3 size: 14 residues. V dropped 7 bases and J dropped 9; count of bases not matched to a gene: 9. CDR3 bases: TGTGCCAGTACCGAGACAGGGTTTGTTTCACCCCTCCACTTT. Its protein is CASTETGFVSPLHF.

The chain links TRBV5-4 to TRBJ2-3; weak D call: TRBD2 (5 bases). Germline CDR1 SGHNT, CDR2 YYREEE (reference sequence). V lost 7 bases and J 2 bases, leaving 14 bases between the germline ends. This CDR3 region has 14 residues. CDR3 nucleotide sequence: TGTGCCAGCCACGAGGACTCCTCCACAGATACGCAGTATTTT. It yields the protein CASHEDSSTDTQYF.

This sequence joins TRBV5-4 and TRBJ1-2; perhaps TRBD1 as D (6 bases). Germline CDR1 and CDR2: SGHNT and YYREEE (reference sequence). The CDR3 is 15 amino acids. Deletions cut 4 bases from V and 3 bases from J, with 16 bases between. CDR3 coding DNA: TGTGCCAGCAGCCCAGTCGACAGGAACTACTATGGCTACACCTTC. Translating gives CASSPVDRNYYGYTF.

The chain uses TRBV6-5 and TRBJ2-7; 10 bases map to TRBD2. V shed 2 bases, J shed 0 bases, and the junction held 4 bases outside the gene matches. The CDR3 runs to 16 residues. CDR1 and CDR2 (germline): MNHEY, SVGAGI. This chain's CDR3 is CASSYGLAESSYEQYF. The CDR3 nucleotides read TGTGCCAGCAGTTACGGACTAGCGGAAAGCTCCTACGAGCAGTACTTC.

This clone was counted a single time. V and J are TRBV15 and TRBJ2-3; the match to TRBD2 covers 8 bases. V lost 7 bases, J lost 3 bases, and 6 bases stayed unmatched. Germline lookup yields CDR1 LNHNV and CDR2 YYDKDF (reference sequence). The CDR3 extends over 14 amino acids. Written as DNA, the CDR3 is TGTGCCACCATGGACGGGGGGGGGACAGATACGCAGTATTTT. Translated: CATMDGGGTDTQYF.

The chain links TRBV5-1 to TRBJ2-2; 7 nucleotides match TRBD2. CDR1 is SGHRS and CDR2 is YFSETQ in the germline V gene. V trimming: 4 bases; J trimming: 5 bases; junction bases outside the gene matches: 14. This CDR3 is 17 amino acids long. CDR3 protein: CASSQRGRGRETGELFF. DNA for the CDR3: TGCGCCAGCAGCCAGAGAGGACGCGGGAGAGAGACCGGGGAGCTGTTTTTT.

The V and J genes are TRBV2 and TRBJ2-1; 14 bases line up with TRBD2. V trimming: 2 bases; J trimming: 12 bases; junction bases outside the gene matches: 9. This CDR3 region has 16 residues. Germline V gene sequence: CDR1 SNHLY, CDR2 FYNNEI. The CDR3 region is CASSESPGLAGVLQFF. In nucleotides, the CDR3 is TGTGCCAGCAGTGAATCCCCGGGACTAGCGGGAGTCTTGCAGTTCTTC.

The chain carries TRBV5-1 and TRBJ2-3; D remains unclear. Trimming removed 0 bases at V and 0 bases at J, with 5 bases between. This CDR3 region has 14 residues. Germline-derived CDR1 and CDR2 are SGHRS and YFSETQ. The CDR3 DNA sequence: TGCGCCAGCAGCTTGGGGCACAGCACAGATACGCAGTATTTT. Translated, it gives CASSLGHSTDTQYF.

The rearrangement joins TRBV2 to TRBJ2-5, with a possible D match to TRBD1 (6 bases). CDR3 length: 13 amino acids. The V end was cut by 5 bases, the J end by 5 bases, with 12 bases between. The V gene's germline CDR1 is SNHLY and CDR2 FYNNEI. CDR3 amino acids: CASSSQGRETQYF. As DNA, the CDR3 is TGTGCCAGCAGTAGTCAGGGGCGGGAGACCCAGTACTTC.

Only one count was recorded for this clone. The V gene is TRBV6-6, the J gene TRBJ2-3, with TRBD2 as a possible D gene (5 bases). CDR1 and CDR2 from the germline V gene are MNHNY and SVGAGI (reference sequence). Trimming removed 6 bases at V and 5 bases at J, with 15 bases between. The CDR3 sequence is 14 residues long. In nucleotides, the CDR3 is TGTGCCAGCAGCTACGGCCCCCGGGGAGATACGCAGTATTTT. This translates into CASSYGPRGDTQYF.

This clone occurred once. This sequence joins TRBV7-9 and TRBJ1-4; D remains ambiguous. This CDR3 has 14 residues. The germline CDR1 and CDR2 sequences are SEHNR and FQNEAQ (reference sequence). Trimming removed 3 bases at V and 4 bases at J, with 9 bases between. In DNA form, the CDR3 reads TGTGCCAGCAGCTTGATGGGAGGTAATGAAAAACTGTTTTTT. Amino acid sequence: CASSLMGGNEKLFF.

The CDR3 here is CASSQVASTEAFF. CDR3 DNA sequence: TGTGCCAGCAGCCAAGTTGCGAGCACTGAAGCTTTCTTT. V gene TRBV3-1 (or the pseudogene TRBV3-2) combines with J gene TRBJ1-1; D uncertain. Germline V gene sequence: CDR1 LGHDT, CDR2 YNNKEL (reference sequence). Trimming pared 1 base from V and 4 bases from J, leaving 7 bases between. This CDR3 has 13 residues.

The genes are TRBV24-1 and TRBJ2-1; 10 bases are a match to TRBD1. Germline trimming cut 7 bases from V and 8 bases from J; bases unmatched to any gene: 7. CDR1 is KGHDR and CDR2 is SFDVKD in the germline V gene. CDR3 size: 14 residues. The CDR3 coding sequence is TGTGCCACCAGCCAGACAGGGGGCGGAGATGAGCAGTTCTTC. It specifies CATSQTGGGDEQFF.

The chain couples TRBV9 to TRBJ2-2; D perhaps matches TRBD2 (5 bases). V lost 2 bases to trimming and J lost 4 bases, with 9 bases between them. The length of the CDR3 is 14 residues. Germline CDR1 reads SGDLS; CDR2 reads YYNGEE. The CDR3 loop is CASSVGGSTGELFF. CDR3 coding DNA: TGTGCCAGCAGCGTTGGAGGTTCCACCGGGGAGCTGTTTTTT.

The rearrangement uses TRBV5-5 and TRBJ1-6; 9 bases agree with TRBD1. J gave up 5 bases and V 4 bases, and 7 bases lay outside the gene matches. The CDR3 has 16 residues. From germline, CDR1 is SGHKS and CDR2 YYEKEE (reference sequence). The CDR3 loop reads CASSPGDRANNSPLHF. The CDR3 DNA sequence: TGTGCCAGCAGCCCGGGGGACAGGGCGAATAATTCACCCCTCCACTTT.

This chain connects TRBV7-9 to TRBJ1-2; TRBD1 is a possible D gene (5 bases). The germline CDR1 and CDR2 sequences are SEHNR and FQNEAQ (reference sequence). V lost 5 bases and J 4 bases, leaving 8 bases between the germline ends. The CDR3 length is 12 residues. CDR3 nucleotide sequence: TGTGCCAGCAGCCGTGACAGCTATGGCTACACCTTC. Translating gives CASSRDSYGYTF.

This sequence joins TRBV25-1 and TRBJ1-4; D may be TRBD1 (5 bases). Germline CDR1 reads MGHDK; CDR2 reads SYGVNS. The V gene lost 8 bases and the J gene lost 10 bases, with 17 bases spanning the gap. This CDR3 is 13 amino acids long. CDR3 sequence reads: CASSGLPPGKLFF. Here the CDR3 DNA reads TGTGCCAGCTCGGGACTCCCGCCGGGAAAACTGTTTTTT.

The chain uses TRBV12-3 or TRBV12-4 and TRBJ2-4, with unresolved D. The CDR3 is made up of 13 amino acids. Deletions cut 6 bases from V and 0 bases from J, with 6 bases between. DNA of the CDR3: TGTGCCAGCAGCGAGTTAGCCAAAAACATTCAGTACTTC. Its translation is CASSELAKNIQYF.

The chain joins TRBV2 to TRBJ2-1; 11 bases align to TRBD2. The CDR3 has 15 residues. Germline CDR1 and CDR2: SNHLY and FYNNEI. V dropped 1 base and J dropped 10; count of bases not matched to a gene: 6. CDR3 coding DNA: TGTGCCAGCAGTGAAGGGGGGACTAGCGGACGGGAGCAGTTCTTC. Residues: CASSEGGTSGREQFF.